What follows are 8 T cell receptor beta chains derived from one specimen sequenced in a study of post-analysis software for immune sequencing data. Broader study findings: Five or six TRBV segments, TRBV5-6, TRBV5-1 and TRBV20-1 among them, were found more frequent in patients than controls.

The authors incorporated unique molecular identifiers into the TCR beta cDNA libraries. MiXCR, run by TCRdb on the PCR reads, gives a single entry per CDR3 protein. The data contain around 400,000 distinct CDR3 sequences, around 37% of them singletons. Antigen specificity for these receptors is unknown. The sample taken for sequencing was blood. The source is a girl aged 5 to 17 with multiple sclerosis.

CDR3: CATTQGNSNQPQHF. The CDR3 nucleotides read TGTGCCACAACACAGGGGAATAGCAATCAGCCCCAGCATTTT. The rearrangement uses TRBV2 and TRBJ1-5; 7 bases match TRBD1. From germline, CDR1 is SNHLY and CDR2 FYNNEI. The V and J ends lost 10 bases and 0 bases, in that order; junction bases with no gene match: 6. The CDR3 covers 14 residues.

This clonotype was counted many times. V and J are TRBV4-2 and TRBJ2-3, with D hard to call. The V end was cut by 0 bases, the J end by 4 bases, with 2 bases between. The CDR3 covers 12 residues. The germline gives CDR1 LGHNA, CDR2 YNFKEQ. The CDR3 sequence: CASSQEADTQYF. CDR3 nucleotides: TGTGCCAGCAGCCAAGAGGCAGATACGCAGTATTTT.

The chain uses TRBV20-1 and TRBJ2-7, with 8 bases matching TRBD2. Germline values: CDR1 DFQATT, CDR2 SNEGSKA (reference sequence). V was pared by 2 bases and J by 5 bases, with 8 bases of the junction left unmatched. The CDR3 has 14 residues. CDR3 sequence reads: CSARTSGGGNEQYF. The CDR3 DNA follows: TGCAGTGCTAGAACAAGCGGGGGCGGGAACGAGCAGTACTTC.

This chain joins TRBV12-3 or TRBV12-4 and TRBJ2-3, with 8 nucleotides matching TRBD2. The CDR3 has 17 amino acids. Losses at the gene ends were 5 bases for V and 0 bases for J; bases not matched to a gene: 10. CDR3 bases: TGTGCCAGCAGTCTGTATCGCGGGGGGCATAGCACAGATACGCAGTATTTT. It translates to CASSLYRGGHSTDTQYF.

V gene TRBV7-9 combines with J gene TRBJ2-1; D possibly corresponds to TRBD2 (7 bases). Looked up from germline, CDR1 is SEHNR and CDR2 is FQNEAQ (reference sequence). The CDR3 is made up of 15 amino acids. Trimming stripped 7 bases from V and 8 bases from J, with 21 bases between. The CDR3 DNA reads as TGTGCCAGCACCCCGTCTGTGCGGGGGCCGGATGAGCAGTTCTTC. This translates into CASTPSVRGPDEQFF.

V and J are TRBV12-3 or TRBV12-4 and TRBJ1-1; possible D gene TRBD1, 5 bases. The CDR3 has 11 amino acids. Trimming shortened V by 3 bases and J by 11 bases, and 10 bases separated the two germline ends. CDR3: CASSFGTLAFF. Here the CDR3 DNA reads TGTGCCAGCAGTTTTGGGACCCTCGCTTTCTTT.

This clonotype was observed a handful of times. The V call is TRBV7-9, the J call TRBJ1-6; 7 bases map to TRBD1. The CDR3 length is 16 residues. J lost 8 bases, V lost 1 base, and 8 bases had no gene match. CDR1 and CDR2 from the germline V gene are SEHNR and FQNEAQ (reference sequence). Here the CDR3 DNA reads TGTGCCAGCAGCTTAGTCGGGACAGCCACTGATTCACCCCTCCACTTT. Protein product: CASSLVGTATDSPLHF. Combining the CDR3 with reference TRBV7-9 and TRBJ1-6 gives the whole variable domain DTGVSQNPRHKITKRGQNVTFRCDPISEHNRLYWYRQTLGQGPEFLTYFQNEAQLEKSRLLSDRFSAERPKGSFSTLEIQRTEQGDSAMYLCASSLVGTATDSPLHFGNGTRLTVT.

In its sample, this clonotype was seen a few times. Here the CDR3 reads CASSLRDRGPKDNEQFF. CDR3 nucleotide sequence: TGTGCCAGCAGCTTACGGGATAGGGGACCGAAAGACAATGAGCAGTTCTTC. The chain links TRBV7-9 to TRBJ2-1; TRBD1 or TRBD2 may be the D gene (5 bases each). V was clipped by 2 bases and J by 5 bases, with 19 bases between them. The CDR3 contains 17 residues. Germline V CDR1 and CDR2: SEHNR, FQNEAQ (reference sequence).